This T cell receptor beta chain derives from a study of T cell changes during pregnancy in multiple sclerosis. Trimming cost V 3 bases and J 4 bases, with 15 bases left between them. This CDR3 is 15 amino acids long. Per the germline V gene, CDR1 is LGHNA and CDR2 is YNFKEQ. Measured with immunoSEQ multiplex PCR; TCRdb has only the in-frame clones, and not every one. Of roughly 100,000 clones in the sample, about 90% were seen once. The receptor comes from a female donor with multiple sclerosis, enrolled in a pregnancy study. This sequence joins TRBV4-2 and TRBJ1-1, with D possibly TRBD1 on 6 matching bases. The source was peripheral blood, collected after pregnancy. The CDR3 DNA reads TGTGCCAGCAGCCAGACCGGGGGGCATGGCACTGAAGCTTTCTTT. Its translation: CASSQTGGHGTEAFF.